The 10 T cell receptor beta chains below come from one sample, sequenced in a study of shared clonotypes between healthy human individuals. Sequenced by immunoSEQ multiplex PCR; TCRdb stores in-frame clones only, minus some. The sample has 2 million to 2.5 million clones, 85% to 95% seen once; the top ten hold roughly 1.8%. Only CD45RO-negative cells positively selected for CCR7 counted as naive CD8 cells, so terminally differentiated effector memory CD45RA+ cells were excluded. Input material: naive CD8+ T cells from PBMCs. Receptors originate from a man aged 18 to 29 in good health. Some clones in this sample may be carry-over from other donors' samples.

The gene calls are TRBV11-2 and TRBJ2-7; a possible D gene is TRBD1 (5 bases). The CDR3 loop spans 16 amino acids. CDR1 and CDR2 (germline): SGHAT, FQNNGV. V lost 5 bases to trimming and J lost 0 bases, with 17 bases between them. CDR3 sequence (DNA): TGTGCCAGCAGCCTCTCCGACAGACCTAACTCCTACGAGCAGTACTTC. Its protein is CASSLSDRPNSYEQYF.

This chain links TRBV2 with TRBJ1-1; no definite D call. In germline, CDR1 is SNHLY, CDR2 FYNNEI. With 3 bases removed from V and 4 bases from J, the gap between germline ends came to 18 bases. The CDR3 covers 16 residues. The chain's CDR3 is CASSERRREWVTEAFF. The CDR3 DNA reads TGTGCCAGCAGTGAGAGAAGAAGGGAGTGGGTCACTGAAGCTTTCTTT.

The rearrangement links TRBV18 to TRBJ2-5, with 8 positions matching TRBD2. Germline V gene data show CDR1 as KGHSH and CDR2 as LQKENI. With V trimmed by 0 bases and J by 4 bases, 10 bases remained unmatched. This CDR3 spans 17 amino acids. The CDR3 coding sequence is TGTGCCAGCTCACCACCGAAATTTAGCGGGGTGGTAGAGACCCAGTACTTC. Its translation: CASSPPKFSGVVETQYF.

The chain uses TRBV6-5 and TRBJ2-7; TRBD1 matches 7 bases. The CDR3 covers 16 residues. V lost 0 bases and J lost 4; bases outside the gene matches: 9. Looked up from germline, CDR1 is MNHEY and CDR2 is SVGAGI. CDR3 residues: CASSYSAGTEGYEQYF. The CDR3 DNA follows: TGTGCCAGCAGTTACTCAGCCGGGACAGAGGGTTACGAGCAGTACTTC.

The chain couples TRBV10-3 to TRBJ2-2; D is undetermined. Trimming pared 4 bases from V and 4 bases from J, leaving 10 bases between. CDR3 length: 14 amino acids. Germline V lookup: CDR1 ENHRY, CDR2 SYGVKD. The CDR3 is CAISGLTTTGELFF. In nucleotides, the CDR3 is TGTGCCATCAGTGGCCTCACGACCACCGGGGAGCTGTTTTTT.

J is TRBJ1-2 and V is TRBV7-9; no reliable D call. Germline CDR1 SEHNR, CDR2 FQNEAQ (reference sequence). Trimming cost V 4 bases and J 0 bases, with 12 bases left between them. The CDR3 spans 15 residues. In DNA form, the CDR3 reads TGTGCCAGCAGCTACTCCCGCGGGCCTAACTATGGCTACACCTTC. Its protein product is CASSYSRGPNYGYTF.

The J gene is TRBJ1-4, the V gene TRBV27; unclear D gene. Trimming removed 2 bases from V and 2 bases from J, with 12 bases in between. Germline V CDR1 and CDR2: MNHEY, SMNVEV (reference sequence). The CDR3 contains 16 residues. The CDR3 reads CASSLQRVATNEKLFF. The DNA for the CDR3 is TGTGCCAGCAGTTTACAAAGGGTCGCGACTAATGAAAAACTGTTTTTT.

The V and J genes are TRBV29-1 and TRBJ1-2; D call uncertain. V was clipped by 6 bases and J by 3 bases, with 14 bases between them. This CDR3 contains 13 residues. The germline V gene has CDR1 SQVTM and CDR2 ANQGSEA. CDR3 nucleotides: TGCAGCGTGGGGTGGAGGGCCGACTATGGCTACACCTTC. Translation gives CSVGWRADYGYTF. The variable domain in full, with the rest retrieved from reference TRBV29-1 and TRBJ1-2, is SAVISQKPSRDICQRGTSLTIQCQVDSQVTMMFWYRQQPGQSLTLIATANQGSEATYESGFVIDKFPISRPNLTFSTLTVSNMSPEDSSIYLCSVGWRADYGYTFGSGTRLTVV.

The V call is TRBV28, the J call TRBJ2-1; maybe TRBD1 (6 bases). Trimming stripped 6 bases from V and 8 bases from J, with 20 bases between. This CDR3 comprises 15 residues. Germline values: CDR1 MDHEN, CDR2 SYDVKM. CDR3 DNA: TGTGCCAGCAGCGGCTGGGACATTTCTGTCTATGAGCAGTTCTTC. Translating gives CASSGWDISVYEQFF.

About this clone: The same CDR3 also results from other DNA sequences found in this sample. This CDR3 reads CASSLRGPTYNEQFF. The CDR3 bases are TGTGCCAGCAGTTTAAGGGGGCCCACCTACAATGAGCAGTTCTTC. The chain links TRBV27 to TRBJ2-1, with 7 bases identical to TRBD1. Per the germline V gene, CDR1 is MNHEY and CDR2 is SMNVEV (reference sequence). The CDR3 consists of 15 residues. V gave up 2 bases and J gave up 2 bases; unmatched junction bases: 3.